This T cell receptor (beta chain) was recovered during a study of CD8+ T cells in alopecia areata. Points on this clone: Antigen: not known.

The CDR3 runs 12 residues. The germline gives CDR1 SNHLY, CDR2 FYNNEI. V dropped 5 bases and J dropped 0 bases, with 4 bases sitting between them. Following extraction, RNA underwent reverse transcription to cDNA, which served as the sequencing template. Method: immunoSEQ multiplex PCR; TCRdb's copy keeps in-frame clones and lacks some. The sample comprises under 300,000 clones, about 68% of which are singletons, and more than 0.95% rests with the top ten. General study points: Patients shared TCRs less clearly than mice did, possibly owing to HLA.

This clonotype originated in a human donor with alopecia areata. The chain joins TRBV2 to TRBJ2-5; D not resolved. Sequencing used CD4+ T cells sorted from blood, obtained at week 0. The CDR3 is CASSFNQETQYF. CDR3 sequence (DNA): TGTGCCAGCAGTTTTAACCAAGAGACCCAGTACTTC.